What follows are 16 T cell receptor beta chains derived from one specimen sequenced in a study of control samples from healthy donors and cancer patients. Data came from immunoSEQ multiplex PCR; TCRdb stores just in-frame clones and leaves some out. The top ten hold under 3% of the sample, which has about 100,000 clones, 90% to 95% seen once. The sample taken for sequencing was blood. Every receptor here comes from a woman aged 18-29 years in good health.

CDR3 protein: CASRDPGQYNSPLHF. In DNA, the CDR3 is TGTGCCAGCAGAGACCCGGGGCAGTATAATTCACCCCTCCACTTT. The chain links TRBV6-5 to TRBJ1-6; weak D call: TRBD1 (5 bases). The CDR3 is 15 amino acids. The V end was cut by 6 bases, the J end by 4 bases, with 13 bases between. Germline V gene lookup returns CDR1 MNHEY and CDR2 SVGAGI.

A single count supports this clone. This chain joins TRBV5-1 and TRBJ1-2; the D is unclear. CDR1 is SGHRS and CDR2 is YFSETQ in the germline V gene. CDR3 length: 15 amino acids. The germline V and J ends were trimmed by 2 bases and 5 bases, with 16 bases remaining between them. The CDR3 sequence is CASSFLAAGSYGYTF. DNA for the CDR3: TGCGCCAGCAGCTTCCTGGCAGCAGGCTCGTATGGCTACACCTTC.

This clone has a single count. This chain links TRBV19 with TRBJ1-5; D uncertain. V was pared by 3 bases and J by 4 bases, with 10 bases between. Germline loops: CDR1 LNHDA, CDR2 SQIVND (reference sequence). This CDR3 comprises 14 residues. This CDR3 reads CASSMRTKNQPQHF. The CDR3 DNA reads TGTGCCAGTAGTATGCGTACAAAGAATCAGCCCCAGCATTTT.

The V gene is TRBV28, the J gene TRBJ1-6; no firm D call. V lost 8 bases to trimming and J lost 0 bases, with 14 bases between them. The CDR3 is 16 amino acids. Germline V gene data show CDR1 as MDHEN and CDR2 as SYDVKM. The CDR3 coding sequence is TGTGCCAGCTCCCAGGCCTCTAGCTCCTATAATTCACCCCTCCACTTT. Its protein product is CASSQASSSYNSPLHF.

V and J are TRBV18 and TRBJ2-5, with TRBD2 as a possible D gene (7 bases). Looked up from germline, CDR1 is KGHSH and CDR2 is LQKENI. V lost 3 bases, J lost 3 bases, and 17 bases lay in between. The CDR3 contains 16 residues. The CDR3 nucleotides read TGTGCCAGCTCACCCCTCGTGGGGGGGCTAAAAGAGACCCAGTACTTC. Translated: CASSPLVGGLKETQYF.

The chain employs TRBV4-1 and TRBJ1-6; a weak D match, TRBD1 (5 bases). There are 14 residues in the CDR3. The V gene's germline CDR1 is MGHRA and CDR2 YSYEKL. Trimming stripped 5 bases from V and 6 bases from J, with 11 bases between. The CDR3 is CASSYLGVNSPLHF. DNA for the CDR3: TGCGCCAGCAGCTACTTAGGGGTTAATTCACCCCTCCACTTT.

The chain carries TRBV24-1 and TRBJ2-1; the match to TRBD2 covers 8 bases. The V gene end was trimmed by 1 base and the J gene end by 5 bases; junction bases not matched to a gene: 6. The CDR3 loop spans 16 amino acids. Germline CDR1 KGHDR, CDR2 SFDVKD. The DNA for the CDR3 is TGTGCCACCAGTGATTTTACGGGAGGGCCCCACAATGAGCAGTTCTTC. Translated, it gives CATSDFTGGPHNEQFF.

This clone was observed a single time. The chain joins TRBV4-1 to TRBJ1-2, with D unclear. CDR1 and CDR2 (germline): MGHRA, YSYEKL. Trimming shortened V by 4 bases and J by 4 bases, and 10 bases separated the two germline ends. CDR3 length equals 13 residues. DNA of the CDR3: TGCGCCAGCAGCCTACAACCGACCTATGGCTACACCTTC. It translates to CASSLQPTYGYTF.

The J gene is TRBJ2-7, the V gene TRBV21-1. TRBV21-1 is recorded as a pseudogene. CDR3 size: 14 residues. Written as DNA, the CDR3 is TGTGCCAGCAGTAAAGTGGGTACCCGCTACGAGCAGTACTTC. It translates to CASSKVGTRYEQYF.

The V and J genes are TRBV11-2 and TRBJ1-6, with D uncertain. V lost 6 bases, J lost 13 bases, and 16 bases lay in between. Germline CDR1 SGHAT, CDR2 FQNNGV. This CDR3 has 13 amino acids. The DNA for the CDR3 is TGTGCCAGCAGATGGCAGATCCCCCTTCCCCTCCACTTT. It codes for CASRWQIPLPLHF.

The chain couples TRBV5-1 to TRBJ1-3, with D possibly TRBD1 on 5 matching bases. This CDR3 has 12 amino acids. Trimming shortened V by 4 bases and J by 6 bases, and 8 bases separated the two germline ends. CDR1 SGHRS and CDR2 YFSETQ come from the germline V gene. The CDR3 loop reads CASSRDLNTIYF. DNA for the CDR3: TGCGCCAGCAGCAGGGACTTAAACACCATATATTTT.

The chain employs TRBV12-3 or TRBV12-4 and TRBJ2-3; D gene uncertain. Deletions cut 6 bases from V and 3 bases from J, with 10 bases between. This CDR3 is 13 amino acids long. The CDR3 sequence is CASSPLGTDTQYF. The CDR3 bases are TGTGCCAGCAGCCCCCTAGGAACAGATACGCAGTATTTT.

The chain carries TRBV30 and TRBJ1-2, with D hard to call. CDR3 size: 12 residues. V was clipped by 3 bases and J by 2 bases, with 7 bases between them. Germline CDR1 is GTSNPN and CDR2 is SVGIG (reference sequence). CDR3 sequence (DNA): TGTGCCTGGAGCGGTTTCAACTATGGCTACACCTTC. Translating it yields CAWSGFNYGYTF.

The rearrangement joins TRBV6-4 to TRBJ2-1; 15 nucleotides align to TRBD2. The V and J ends lost 5 bases and 3 bases, in that order; junction bases with no gene match: 8. Germline V gives CDR1 MRHNA, CDR2 SNTAGT. This CDR3 has 18 residues. The CDR3 sequence is CASSLSRTSGGDYNEQFF. The CDR3, as DNA: TGTGCCAGCAGTCTATCGCGGACTAGCGGGGGGGACTACAATGAGCAGTTCTTC.

This sequence joins TRBV5-4 and TRBJ2-1; 14 nucleotides line up with TRBD2. V lost 4 bases to trimming and J lost 0 bases; unmatched junction nucleotides: 6. The CDR3 runs 18 residues. CDR1 is SGHNT, CDR2 YYREEE, per germline (reference sequence). The CDR3 sequence is CASSPGLAGVNSYNEQFF. In DNA, the CDR3 is TGTGCCAGCAGCCCGGGACTAGCGGGAGTAAACTCCTACAATGAGCAGTTCTTC.

The J gene is TRBJ1-1, the V gene TRBV5-1; 7 bases align to TRBD1. From germline, CDR1 is SGHRS and CDR2 YFSETQ. V shed 4 bases and J 7 bases; nucleotides not matched to a gene: 7. There are 13 residues in the CDR3. CDR3 coding DNA: TGCGCCAGCAGCCTCCTTGACAGGGATGAAGCTTTCTTT. Protein sequence: CASSLLDRDEAFF.